This T cell receptor beta chain was sequenced for a study of CXCR3-negative and CXCR3-positive naive CD8 T cells. Triplicates of 300,000 cells were sorted from each CD8+ T cell subset. Naive CD8+ T cells had a CD45RO-CCR7+CD27+CD95- phenotype. The CDR3 is 12 amino acids. CDR1 is LNHDA and CDR2 is SQIVND in the germline V gene (reference sequence). Whole-study results and caveats: CXCR3-expressing naive cells carried TRB CDR3s more hydrophobic than those of CXCR3-negative naive cells. With respect to TRBV-TRBJ usage, naive CXCR3-negative and CXCR3-positive cells were similar; memory differed.

To note about this clonotype: The antigen is not known.

The TRB libraries of cDNA were built by UMI-labeled 5' RACE. Reanalyzing the 5' RACE reads, TCRdb keeps one entry per CDR3 protein, without DNA. This table lists about 89,000 distinct CDR3 sequences. V is TRBV19 and J is TRBJ1-6; TCRdb calls TRBD1, which cannot be checked without DNA. This TCR came from a human donor in good health. Some clones in this sample may be carry-over from other donors' samples. Specimen: naive CXCR3+ CD8+ T cells from blood. The subset: CD45RO-CCR7+CD27+CD95- naive CD8+ T cells expressing CXCR3 (TNR3+). This CDR3 reads CASTTGNSPLHF.